Each of the 17 T cell receptor beta chains below was sequenced from the same sample in a study of blood T cell repertoires in COVID-19. The method was immunoSEQ multiplex PCR; TCRdb's version includes in-frame clones alone and lacks a portion of them. There are more than 25,000 clones in the sample; 68% occur only once, and about 17% lies in the top ten. Sequencing was performed on peripheral blood. These TCRs come from a human donor in a cohort sampled during active COVID-19.

This rearrangement joins TRBV18 to TRBJ2-1, with 9 bases fitting TRBD2. Losses at the gene ends were 1 base for V and 9 bases for J; bases not matched to a gene: 7. The CDR3 is made up of 15 amino acids. Looked up from germline, CDR1 is KGHSH and CDR2 is LQKENI. CDR3 residues: CASSPLAGATAEQFF. The CDR3 DNA is TGTGCCAGCTCACCACTAGCGGGGGCGACGGCTGAGCAGTTCTTC.

This rearrangement joins TRBV4-2 to TRBJ2-7, with D maybe TRBD1 (6 bases). V gave up 0 bases and J gave up 2 bases, with 17 bases separating them. From germline, CDR1 is LGHNA and CDR2 YNFKEQ. This CDR3 has 17 amino acids. CDR3 nucleotide sequence: TGTGCCAGCAGCCAAGATTATACTAGGCAGGGGCCCTACGAGCAGTACTTC. Protein sequence: CASSQDYTRQGPYEQYF.

The V call is TRBV28, the J call TRBJ2-1; 13 bases align to TRBD2. This CDR3 comprises 19 residues. CDR1 is MDHEN, CDR2 SYDVKM, per germline. Trimming removed 3 bases from V and 3 bases from J; junction bases left unmatched: 11. The CDR3 coding sequence is TGTGCCAGCAGTTTTCGGGGACTAGCGGGAAGGGGAGTCTACAATGAGCAGTTCTTC. It yields the protein CASSFRGLAGRGVYNEQFF. The whole variable domain, remainder taken from reference TRBV28 and TRBJ2-1, is DVKVTQSSRYLVKRTGEKVFLECVQDMDHENMFWYRQDPGLGLRLIYFSYDVKMKEKGDIPEGYSVSREKKERFSLILESASTNQTSMYLCASSFRGLAGRGVYNEQFFGPGTRLTVL.

This clone occurred once. The chain employs TRBV6-2 or TRBV6-3 and TRBJ1-5; 8 bases line up with TRBD1. The CDR3 runs to 13 residues. With V trimmed by 4 bases and J by 6 bases, 2 bases remained unmatched. Germline values: CDR1 MNHEY, CDR2 SVGEGT. CDR3 nucleotides: TGTGCCAGCAGTTCGGACAGGGCTCAGCCCCAGCATTTT. This encodes CASSSDRAQPQHF.

In its sample, this clone was seen once. The chain has TRBV6-2 or TRBV6-3 and TRBJ2-4, with TRBD1 as a possible D gene (5 bases). The CDR3 has 15 amino acids. Germline lookup yields CDR1 MNHEY and CDR2 SVGEGT. V lost 4 bases to trimming and J lost 0 bases, with 10 bases between them. CDR3 DNA sequence: TGTGCCAGCAGTTTGTCAGGGTTAGCCAAAAACATTCAGTACTTC. Translated: CASSLSGLAKNIQYF.

The rearrangement links TRBV19 to TRBJ2-3; 8 bases line up with TRBD1. CDR3 length: 16 amino acids. Germline-derived CDR1 and CDR2 are LNHDA and SQIVND (reference sequence). Unmatched junction bases numbered 8, after V lost 4 bases and J lost 2 bases. Written as DNA, the CDR3 is TGTGCCAGTAGTAAACAAGCAGGGGGCTCCACAGATACGCAGTATTTT. Protein: CASSKQAGGSTDTQYF.

A single count supports this clone. The J gene is TRBJ1-2, the V gene TRBV2; D ambiguous. V gave up 4 bases and J gave up 5 bases, with 14 bases separating them. This CDR3 spans 14 amino acids. The germline V gene encodes CDR1 SNHLY and CDR2 FYNNEI. CDR3 protein: CASSASLELYGYTF. The CDR3 DNA is TGTGCCAGCAGTGCCTCGCTCGAGCTTTATGGCTACACCTTC.

The chain employs TRBV18 and TRBJ2-1; 7 positions agree with TRBD2. The junction had 7 bases not matched to a gene; V was cut back by 5 bases and J by 3 bases. The germline V gene has CDR1 KGHSH and CDR2 LQKENI. CDR3 length equals 15 residues. The CDR3 DNA is TGTGCCAGCTCAAGGGAGACTAGCAACTACAATGAGCAGTTCTTC. Translated: CASSRETSNYNEQFF.

CDR3 amino acids: CASNRDRGSYGANVLTF. The CDR3 DNA reads TGTGCCAGCAACCGGGACAGGGGATCCTACGGGGCCAACGTCCTGACTTTC. The J gene is TRBJ2-6, the V gene TRBV7-9; 10 bases fit TRBD1. From germline, CDR1 is SEHNR and CDR2 FQNEAQ (reference sequence). The V gene end was trimmed by 7 bases and the J gene end by 4 bases; junction bases not matched to a gene: 10. The CDR3 spans 17 residues.

The V gene is TRBV14, the J gene TRBJ2-3; possible D gene TRBD1, 6 bases. This CDR3 is 14 amino acids long. CDR1 and CDR2 from the germline V gene are SGHDN and FVKESK. Trimming shortened V by 4 bases and J by 6 bases, and 14 bases separated the two germline ends. CDR3 nucleotides: TGTGCCAGCAGCCGACTAAACAGGGAGGATACGCAGTATTTT. This translates into CASSRLNREDTQYF.

The rearrangement uses TRBV30 and TRBJ1-1; 8 bases are shared with TRBD1. Germline CDR1 and CDR2: GTSNPN and SVGIG (reference sequence). This CDR3 is 14 amino acids long. Trimming cost V 3 bases and J 3 bases; bases outside gene matches: 6. DNA of the CDR3: TGTGCCTGGAGCGTGAAGGACAGGGACACTGAAGCTTTCTTT. Its protein is CAWSVKDRDTEAFF. The variable domain in full, completed from reference TRBV30 and TRBJ1-1, reads SQTIHQWPATLVQPVGSPLSLECTVEGTSNPNLYWYRQAAGRGLQLLFYSVGIGQISSEVPQNLSASRPQDRQFILSSKKLLLSDSGFYLCAWSVKDRDTEAFFGQGTRLTVV.

This clone was detected a few times. This chain links TRBV28 with TRBJ1-1; possible D gene TRBD1, 5 bases. Trimming pared 2 bases from V and 1 base from J, leaving 14 bases between. This CDR3 contains 16 residues. The germline V gene has CDR1 MDHEN and CDR2 SYDVKM. DNA for the CDR3: TGTGCCAGCAGTTTAGACGGGGACTGGGGGAACACTGAAGCTTTCTTT. Translation: CASSLDGDWGNTEAFF.

The chain has TRBV5-6 and TRBJ2-7; 7 positions agree with TRBD2. The V and J ends lost 4 bases and 1 base, in that order; junction bases with no gene match: 8. The CDR3 spans 15 residues. Germline CDR1 reads SGHDT; CDR2 reads YYEEEE. The CDR3 nucleotides read TGTGCCAGCAGCAATCGGGACTATCCGTCCTACGAGCAGTACTTC. It yields the protein CASSNRDYPSYEQYF.

This clone showed up just once. The chain couples TRBV10-3 to TRBJ2-5; possible D gene TRBD1, 5 bases. This CDR3 is 14 amino acids long. V lost 6 bases to trimming and J lost 1 base, with 12 bases between them. The germline CDR1 and CDR2 sequences are ENHRY and SYGVKD. CDR3 residues: CAISPRGLQETQYF. CDR3 nucleotides: TGTGCCATCAGCCCTAGGGGCCTCCAAGAGACCCAGTACTTC.

The chain has TRBV5-6 and TRBJ2-1; D is unresolved. The CDR3 is made up of 15 amino acids. Deletions cut 0 bases from V and 9 bases from J, with 16 bases between. Germline loops: CDR1 SGHDT, CDR2 YYEEEE. The CDR3 is CASSLGKSRFTEQFF. CDR3 sequence (DNA): TGTGCCAGCAGCTTGGGTAAATCTAGATTCACTGAGCAGTTCTTC.

This clone was seen a few times. The chain employs TRBV7-9 and TRBJ1-2; 8 nucleotides agree with TRBD1. V lost 5 bases, J lost 1 base, and 12 bases stayed unmatched. The CDR3 contains 17 residues. The germline V gene encodes CDR1 SEHNR and CDR2 FQNEAQ (reference sequence). The DNA of the CDR3 is TGTGCCAGCAGCCATCATAGACAGGGGAGGGATAACTATGGCTACACCTTC. Protein sequence: CASSHHRQGRDNYGYTF.

A few counts support this clone. This chain uses TRBV12-3 or TRBV12-4 with TRBJ1-1; D gene ambiguous. There are 13 residues in the CDR3. V was shortened by 3 bases and J by 2 bases, with 7 bases between the two germline ends. CDR3 loop: CASSFQINTEAFF. The CDR3 region has the DNA TGTGCCAGCAGTTTTCAGATTAACACTGAAGCTTTCTTT.